These T cell receptor beta chains were read from a single sample in a study of T cell repertoires in cytomegalovirus infection. These receptors lack a known antigen. Each CDR3 protein is one row after TCRdb ran MiXCR on the reads. The repertoire holds around 300,000 distinct CDR3 sequences, approximately 22% seen once, with roughly 20% in the top ten. Here the sequenced sample was cultured PBMCs, taken from culture after CMV antigen stimulation. The source is a human donor in good health (CMV status not recorded). Some clones in this sample may be carry-over from other donors' samples. Each CDR3 is given with its conserved first and last residue. D genes are given only for firm matches. Expanded clones are given a class, and other clones once, few, many or no size at all.

V	size	D	J	DNA	CDR3
TRBV25-1	few	NA	TRBJ1-1	TGTGCCAGCAGTGGCACAGGGAGGGGTGCCACTGAAGCTTTCTTT	CASSGTGRGATEAFF
TRBV25-1	few	NA	TRBJ1-3	TGTGCCAGCAGTGATGCCGGGAGCTCTGGAAACACCATATATTTT	CASSDAGSSGNTIYF
TRBV7-2	NA	TRBD1	TRBJ1-2	TGTGCCAGCAGCTTAGCCGGGACAGGGGTCGATGGCTACACCTTC	CASSLAGTGVDGYTF
TRBV5-5	many	TRBD1	TRBJ2-1	TGTGCCAGCAGCTTTGTTGGGACAGAGAACAATGAGCAGTTCTTC	CASSFVGTENNEQFF
TRBV30	NA	TRBD2	TRBJ2-1	TGTGCCTGGAGTGTAGGGCTAGCGGGAGGCGATGAGCAGTTCTTC	CAWSVGLAGGDEQFF
TRBV25-1	few	NA	TRBJ2-5	TGTGCCAGCAGTGCGAAGAATCCCGAGACCCAGTACTTC	CASSAKNPETQYF
TRBV7-2	few	TRBD2	TRBJ2-5	TGTGCCAGCAGCTCGGACAGCGGGAGGGCCGGGACCCAGTACTTC	CASSSDSGRAGTQYF
TRBV20-1	NA	NA	TRBJ2-7	TGCAGTGCTAGAGATAGGGCGGCGGGACAACTCTACGAGCAGTACTTC	CSARDRAAGQLYEQYF
TRBV19	few	TRBD1	TRBJ1-5	TGTGCCAGTACCACGGGACAGGGAGTAAGCAATCAGCCCCAGCATTTT	CASTTGQGVSNQPQHF
TRBV28	NA	NA	TRBJ2-7	TGTGCCAGCAGTTTATTTAAGGGAGAGCAGTACTTC	CASSLFKGEQYF
TRBV19	few	NA	TRBJ2-5	TGTGCCAGTAGTGAACAGGGCTGGGAGACCCAGTACTTC	CASSEQGWETQYF
TRBV10-3	NA	NA	TRBJ1-3	TGTGCCATCACCGACGGACCGATCAGCTCTGGAAACACCATATATTTT	CAITDGPISSGNTIYF
TRBV6-8	few	NA	TRBJ2-7	TGTGCCAGCAGTTACTTTGGGGGAGGAGCCAACGAGCAGTACTTC	CASSYFGGGANEQYF
TRBV7-2	many	NA	TRBJ2-5	TGTGCCAGCAGCTCATCAGTGGAGACCCAGTACTTC	CASSSSVETQYF
TRBV12-3/TRBV12-4	NA	NA	TRBJ1-4	TGTGCCAGCAGGCGGACACCTAATGAAAAACTGTTTTTT	CASRRTPNEKLFF
TRBV11-2	NA	NA	TRBJ2-5	TGTGCCAGCAGCTTAGATTTGAAAGAGACCCAGTACTTC	CASSLDLKETQYF
TRBV7-2	NA	NA	TRBJ2-3	TGTGCCAGCAGTACGACCAACGGACTTACACCAGATACGCAGTATTTT	CASSTTNGLTPDTQYF
TRBV6-6	few	NA	TRBJ2-7	TGTGCCAGCAGTTATTCAGCTTTTACCTCCTACGAGCAGTACTTC	CASSYSAFTSYEQYF
TRBV12-3/TRBV12-4	NA	NA	TRBJ2-5	TGTGCCAGCGGATGGAGCGGAGGGGACCAAGAGACCCAGTACTTC	CASGWSGGDQETQYF
TRBV11-2	NA	NA	TRBJ2-3	TGTGCCAGCAGCTTAGACGTGGGGGGAGTTGCAGATACGCAGTATTTT	CASSLDVGGVADTQYF
TRBV7-8	many	NA	TRBJ2-5	TGTGCCAGCAGCCCTCGGTTCAGGGGCAAGGGAGAGACCCAGTACTTC	CASSPRFRGKGETQYF
TRBV19	NA	NA	TRBJ2-2	TGTGCCAGTAGCCCACGGACTACTTGGAACACCGGGGAGCTGTTTTTT	CASSPRTTWNTGELFF